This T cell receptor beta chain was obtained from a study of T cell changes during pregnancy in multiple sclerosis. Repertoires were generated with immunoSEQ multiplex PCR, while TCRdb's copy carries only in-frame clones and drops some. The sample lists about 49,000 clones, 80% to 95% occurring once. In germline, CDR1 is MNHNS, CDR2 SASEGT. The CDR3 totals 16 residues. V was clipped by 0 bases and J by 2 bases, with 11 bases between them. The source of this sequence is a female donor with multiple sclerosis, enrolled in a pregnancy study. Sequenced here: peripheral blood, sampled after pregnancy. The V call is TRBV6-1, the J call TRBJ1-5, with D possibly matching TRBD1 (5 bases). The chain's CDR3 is CASSEARGVGNQPQHF. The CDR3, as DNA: TGTGCCAGCAGTGAAGCGCGGGGGGTCGGCAATCAGCCCCAGCATTTT.